The present entry profiles one T cell receptor beta chain with its context. The sample holds a few counts of this clonotype. Its antigen has not been determined. Base qualities were left out, and no much larger clone turns up one base away. The library was obtained by 5' RACE. TCRdb names Illumina HiSeq 2500 as the instrument used. A second PCR of roughly 6 to 11 cycles was run with a J-beta primer mix and a sample-barcoded 5' primer. A template-switch 5' adaptor carrying 12 random nucleotides introduced a unique molecular identifier onto each TCR beta cDNA molecule. Each sample yielded at least 3 million CDR3-containing paired-end reads. All of the RNA was converted into first-strand cDNA using the Mint cDNA synthesis kit, with a TRBC-specific oligonucleotide serving as the primer. Following uracil-DNA glycosylase treatment, all cDNA underwent a first 18-cycle PCR with the universal primers M1SS and BC2_uni_R. In the original analysis: Normalization of each sample was performed by random selection of 1 million high-quality reads, each carrying a distinct molecular identifier. Instead of being binned into consensus sequences, reads with shared molecular identifiers were discarded. MiTCR, set to a Q25 quality threshold and the strictest error-elimination algorithm, was used for CDR3 identification, clonotype clustering and error correction. Lower-bound total TCR beta diversity was estimated with a nonparametric unseen species model using Euler transformation. The public reads were reprocessed in TCRdb via fastp at Q25 and MiXCR, keeping in-frame beta chains. Rows matching on CDR3 protein sequence are summarized as one entry with the most common DNA and genes. In this record, the V and J calls reflect TCRdb's handling and not the investigators' own analysis. The sample table contains roughly 800,000 distinct CDR3 sequences; only one count was recorded for 53% of them. The top ten clonotypes cover around 40% of the sample.

These data are taken from a study of blood T cells in healthy people across ages (dated by TCRdb to between 2015 and 2017). In the study overall: Template switching captured roughly one uniquely barcoded TCR beta cDNA molecule per two T cells in model experiments. The donors were divided into four age groups: young (average approximately 17 years), middle-aged (roughly 40), aged (about 60) and long-lived (82). The study measured age-related changes in TCR beta repertoire diversity using deep sequencing normalized with unique cDNA molecular identifiers. To avoid experimental bias, donors of different ages were spread randomly across the sequencing lanes. Using the same blood draw, the study looked at two additional independent replicas of 1 million unique cDNA reads for two donors, one aged 18 to 29 and the other aged 80 or older.

Points the paper makes about the study in general: Observed TCR beta diversity per million T cells fell roughly linearly with age, and a significant reduction was already apparent by age roughly 40. There was a strong correlation between observed TCR beta diversity and the percentage of naive T cells measured by flow cytometry. Estimates of total diversity based on one million sequenced T cells were considered lower bounds and underestimates. Because profiling used bulk unsorted PBMCs, naive and antigen-experienced compartments could not be compared conclusively. Compared with the aged group, the long-lived group had more naive CD4+ T cells, fewer expanded clones and increased TCR diversity, suggesting age selection. The CMV infection status of donors was not known, potentially confounding age-related changes in expanded clonotypes.

Inclusive of the bounding cysteine and phenylalanine, the CDR3 is 15 residues long. Just the 45-base CDR3 DNA is kept, in frame starting at base 1. After removal of 5 bases from V and 4 bases from J, the junction retains 7 bases not matched to a gene. From a lookup of the germline V gene, CDR1 and CDR2 are SGHTA and FQGTGA. Systemically healthy Caucasian individuals from Russia, over 30 in total and aged about 6 to 90 years, were included as donors. Approximately 9.3 milliliters of peripheral blood were collected from each donor into EDTA-treated Vacutainer tubes. Ficoll-Paque density-gradient centrifugation was used to isolate PBMCs, with at least 6 million obtained per sample. Total RNA, at least 6 micrograms per sample, was extracted from PBMCs with Trizol reagent. For every donor, an aliquot of PBMCs went through flow cytometry to measure the percentages of naive CD45RAhigh/CD27high T cells.

The V and J genes are TRBV7-3 and TRBJ2-7; the junction holds 11 bases that match TRBD1. The sequenced sample was blood. The sequence was collected from a man aged 80 or over in good health. CDR3 protein: CASSAGTGGLYEQYF. The DNA reads as follows: TGTGCCAGCAGCGCCGGGACAGGGGGTCTTTACGAGCAGTACTTC.